The rows below give T cell receptor beta chains drawn from one sample of a study of T cell responses to AZD1222 COVID-19 vaccine. Measured with immunoSEQ multiplex PCR; TCRdb has only the in-frame clones, and not every one. The table lists approximately 110,000 clones, about nine tenths of them singletons, with 6.5% to 9.5% in the top ten. The source was peripheral blood, collected on day 0 of AZD1222 vaccination. Receptor source: an adult in good health. Both conserved end residues are part of each CDR3. The order of the fields is D gene, J gene, clone size, V gene, CDR3 DNA, CDR3 protein. The D gene is left open where the match is weak. Only part of the rows carry a size: once, few, many, or a class if the clone is expanded.

d_call: TRBD2; j_call: TRBJ2-1; clone_size: .; v_call: TRBV10-3; cdr3_nt: TGTGCCACCGAGCGGGGATCAACCTACAATGAGCAGTTCTTC; cdr3_aa: CATERGSTYNEQFF
d_call: .; j_call: TRBJ2-7; clone_size: .; v_call: TRBV5-1; cdr3_nt: TGCGCCAGCAGCTTGGGTGACAGGTTCGGGGAGCAGTACTTC; cdr3_aa: CASSLGDRFGEQYF
d_call: TRBD2; j_call: TRBJ2-2; clone_size: once; v_call: TRBV5-8; cdr3_nt: TGTGCCAGCAGCTTGGGGACTAGCCTCAACACCGGGGAGCTGTTTTTT; cdr3_aa: CASSLGTSLNTGELFF
d_call: TRBD1; j_call: TRBJ2-2; clone_size: few; v_call: TRBV28; cdr3_nt: TGTGCCAGCAGACAAAGGCGCTGGGACAGGGGTCCCGGGGAGCTGTTTTTT; cdr3_aa: CASRQRRWDRGPGELFF
d_call: .; j_call: TRBJ1-6; clone_size: .; v_call: TRBV5-6; cdr3_nt: TGTGCCAGCAGCTTAGACAGCAATAATTCACCCCTCCACTTT; cdr3_aa: CASSLDSNNSPLHF
d_call: TRBD1; j_call: TRBJ2-2; clone_size: .; v_call: TRBV18; cdr3_nt: TGTGCCAGCTCATTAGGACAGGGGGACACCGGGGAGCTGTTTTTT; cdr3_aa: CASSLGQGDTGELFF
d_call: .; j_call: TRBJ2-2; clone_size: .; v_call: TRBV6-6; cdr3_nt: TGTGCCAGCAGAATCGACCTCGCAAACACCGGGGAGCTGTTTTTT; cdr3_aa: CASRIDLANTGELFF
d_call: TRBD1; j_call: TRBJ1-5; clone_size: once; v_call: TRBV6-5; cdr3_nt: TGTGCCAGCAGTATTGACAGGGTATTACGGCCCCAGCATTTT; cdr3_aa: CASSIDRVLRPQHF
d_call: .; j_call: TRBJ2-7; clone_size: few; v_call: TRBV4-1; cdr3_nt: TGCGCCAGCAGCCAAGAGCAGGTCAACTCCTACGAGCAGTACTTC; cdr3_aa: CASSQEQVNSYEQYF
d_call: TRBD2; j_call: TRBJ2-2; clone_size: .; v_call: TRBV30; cdr3_nt: TGTGCCTGGAGCGCCCGGCTAGCGGGACCCACCGGGGAGCTGTTTTTT; cdr3_aa: CAWSARLAGPTGELFF
d_call: .; j_call: TRBJ1-5; clone_size: .; v_call: TRBV28; cdr3_nt: TGTGCCAGCAGACCTACAGTCGGGGTAGGTCAGCCCCAGCATTTT; cdr3_aa: CASRPTVGVGQPQHF